The clone carrying this T cell receptor (beta chain) was seen only a few times. What it binds is unknown. The source of the sample is a study of T cells in Graves' hyperthyroidism and ophthalmopathy. Notes on the study in general: Ophthalmopathy was model-predicted a median about 7.1 months pre-onset.

Template material for amplifying TCR beta CDR3 regions consisted of RNA transcripts. The study used the HTBI primer set for a first-round RT-PCR of the TCR CDR3. Each CDR3 protein gets one entry after TCRdb re-called the multiplex PCR reads with MiXCR. The repertoire holds 550,000 to 800,000 distinct CDR3 sequences, 15% to 20% seen once, with roughly a sixth in the top ten. CDR1 is LNHDA and CDR2 is SQIVND in the germline V gene (reference sequence). The length of the CDR3 is 15 residues. V lost 7 bases, J lost 2 bases, and 14 bases lay in between. This TCR was sampled from a man over 45 with Graves' hyperthyroidism. Sequencing used blood. The chain has TRBV19 and TRBJ2-2; perhaps TRBD1 as D (6 bases). CDR3 loop: CASISGTLNTGELFF. The CDR3 coding sequence is TGTGCCAGTATCTCCGGGACACTCAACACCGGGGAGCTGTTTTTT.